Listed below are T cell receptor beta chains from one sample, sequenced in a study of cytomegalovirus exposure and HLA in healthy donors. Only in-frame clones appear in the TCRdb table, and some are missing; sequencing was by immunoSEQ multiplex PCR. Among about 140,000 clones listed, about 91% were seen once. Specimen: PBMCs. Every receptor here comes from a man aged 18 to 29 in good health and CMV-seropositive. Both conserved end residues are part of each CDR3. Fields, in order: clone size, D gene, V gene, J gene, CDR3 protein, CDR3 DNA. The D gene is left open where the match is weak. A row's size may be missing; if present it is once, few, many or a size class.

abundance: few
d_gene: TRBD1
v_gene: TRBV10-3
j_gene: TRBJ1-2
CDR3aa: CAISPGQGNYGYTF
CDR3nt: TGTGCCATCAGCCCGGGACAGGGTAACTATGGCTACACCTTC

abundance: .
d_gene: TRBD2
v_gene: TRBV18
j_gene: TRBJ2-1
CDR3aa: CASSPQSGGAGNEQFF
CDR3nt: TGTGCCAGCTCACCGCAAAGCGGGGGGGCGGGCAATGAGCAGTTCTTC

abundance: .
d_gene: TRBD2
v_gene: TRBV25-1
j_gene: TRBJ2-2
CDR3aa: CASSEYQLAANTGELFF
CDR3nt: TGTGCCAGCAGTGAATATCAACTAGCGGCAAACACCGGGGAGCTGTTTTTT

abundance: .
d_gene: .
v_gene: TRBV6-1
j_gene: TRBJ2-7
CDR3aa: CASSEGEQYF
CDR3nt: TGTGCCAGCAGCGAGGGCGAGCAGTACTTC

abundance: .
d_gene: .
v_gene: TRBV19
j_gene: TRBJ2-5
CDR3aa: CASSIDQETQYF
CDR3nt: TGTGCCAGTAGTATAGACCAGGAGACCCAGTACTTC

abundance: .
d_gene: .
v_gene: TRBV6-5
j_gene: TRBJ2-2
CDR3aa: CASSQQTATGELFF
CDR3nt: TGTGCCAGCAGTCAACAAACCGCCACCGGGGAGCTGTTTTTT

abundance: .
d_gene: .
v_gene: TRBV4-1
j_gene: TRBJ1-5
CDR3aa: CASSQGGHVANQPQHF
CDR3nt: TGCGCCAGCAGCCAAGGTGGTCATGTAGCAAATCAGCCCCAGCATTTT

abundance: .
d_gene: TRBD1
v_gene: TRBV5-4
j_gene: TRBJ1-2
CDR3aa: CASSLGTGGSGYTF
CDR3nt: TGTGCCAGCAGCTTGGGGACAGGGGGCTCTGGCTACACCTTC

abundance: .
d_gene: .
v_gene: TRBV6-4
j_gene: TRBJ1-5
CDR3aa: CASSVRGNQPQHF
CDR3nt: TGTGCCAGCAGTGTCAGAGGGAATCAGCCCCAGCATTTT

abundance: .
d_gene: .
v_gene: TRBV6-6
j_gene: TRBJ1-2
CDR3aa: CASSPWGGPGYTF
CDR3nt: TGTGCCAGCAGTCCCTGGGGGGGGCCGGGCTACACCTTC

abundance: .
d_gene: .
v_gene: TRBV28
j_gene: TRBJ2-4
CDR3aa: CASSFPRGAKNIQYF
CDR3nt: TGTGCCAGCAGTTTCCCCAGGGGAGCCAAAAACATTCAGTACTTC

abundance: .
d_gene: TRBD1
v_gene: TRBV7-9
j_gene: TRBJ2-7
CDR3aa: CASSLVGQGIDEQYF
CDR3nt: TGTGCCAGCAGCTTAGTGGGACAGGGAATTGACGAGCAGTACTTC

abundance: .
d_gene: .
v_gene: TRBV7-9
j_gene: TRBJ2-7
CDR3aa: CASSPDLYEQYF
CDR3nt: TGTGCCAGCAGTCCGGACTTATACGAGCAGTACTTC

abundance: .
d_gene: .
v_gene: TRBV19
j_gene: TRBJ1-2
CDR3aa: CASSALDRDYYGYTF
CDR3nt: TGTGCCAGTAGCGCCTTGGACAGAGACTACTATGGCTACACCTTC

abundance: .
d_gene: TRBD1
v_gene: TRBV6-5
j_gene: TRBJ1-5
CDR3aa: CASSYSWTGNQPQHF
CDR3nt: TGTGCCAGCAGTTACTCCTGGACAGGGAATCAGCCCCAGCATTTT

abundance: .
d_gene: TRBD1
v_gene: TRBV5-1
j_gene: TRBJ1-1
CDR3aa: CASSLNPGQGSAEAFF
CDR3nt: TGCGCCAGCAGCTTGAATCCGGGACAGGGCAGCGCTGAAGCTTTCTTT

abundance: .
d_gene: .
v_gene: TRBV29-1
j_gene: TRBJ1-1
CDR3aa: CSVSNEAFF
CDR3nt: TGCAGCGTTTCCAATGAAGCTTTCTTT

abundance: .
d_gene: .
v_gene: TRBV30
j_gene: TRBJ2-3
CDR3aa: CAWTNTDTQYF
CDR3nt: TGTGCCTGGACTAACACAGATACGCAGTATTTT

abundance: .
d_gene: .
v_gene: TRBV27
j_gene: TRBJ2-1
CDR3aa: CASSWAGTYSEQFF
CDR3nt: TGTGCCAGCAGTTGGGCGGGGACGTACAGTGAGCAGTTCTTC

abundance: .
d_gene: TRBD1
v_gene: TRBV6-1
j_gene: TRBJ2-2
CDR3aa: CASSADRATGELFF
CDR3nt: TGTGCCAGCAGTGCGGACAGGGCCACCGGGGAGCTGTTTTTT

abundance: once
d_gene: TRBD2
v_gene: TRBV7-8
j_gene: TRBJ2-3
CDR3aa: CASSLARVAGSVDTQYF
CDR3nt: TGTGCCAGCAGCTTAGCTAGGGTAGCGGGATCGGTAGATACGCAGTATTTT

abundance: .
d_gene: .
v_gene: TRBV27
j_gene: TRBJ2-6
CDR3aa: CASRAFGANVLTF
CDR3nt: TGTGCCAGCAGAGCTTTTGGGGCCAACGTCCTGACTTTC

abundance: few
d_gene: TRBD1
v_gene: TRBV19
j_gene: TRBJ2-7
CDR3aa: CASSVPGQANYEQYF
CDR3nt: TGTGCCAGTAGTGTTCCGGGACAGGCCAACTACGAGCAGTACTTC

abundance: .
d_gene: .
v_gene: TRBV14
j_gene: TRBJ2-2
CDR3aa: CASSPYGRNTGELFF
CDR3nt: TGTGCCAGCAGCCCCTACGGGAGGAACACCGGGGAGCTGTTTTTT

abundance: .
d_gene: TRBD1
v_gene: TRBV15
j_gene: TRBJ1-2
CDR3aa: CATSRDAGQGAAYYGYTF
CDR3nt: TGTGCCACCAGCAGAGATGCCGGACAGGGGGCTGCCTACTATGGCTACACCTTC

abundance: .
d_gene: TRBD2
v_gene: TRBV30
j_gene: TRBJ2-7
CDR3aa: CAWSVGLAGPREQYF
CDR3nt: TGTGCCTGGAGTGTAGGGCTAGCGGGCCCTCGGGAGCAGTACTTC

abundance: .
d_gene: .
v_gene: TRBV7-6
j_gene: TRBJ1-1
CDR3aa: CASSPTGTKEAFF
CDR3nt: TGTGCCAGCAGCCCCACCGGGACAAAAGAAGCTTTCTTT

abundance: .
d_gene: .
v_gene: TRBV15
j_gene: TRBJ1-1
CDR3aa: CATSPRSNEAFF
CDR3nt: TGTGCCACCTCCCCGCGGAGTAATGAAGCTTTCTTT

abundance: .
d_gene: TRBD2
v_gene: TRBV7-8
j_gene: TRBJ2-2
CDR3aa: CASSWRLAGGSGELFF
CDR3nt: TGTGCCAGCAGCTGGAGACTAGCGGGGGGTTCCGGGGAGCTGTTTTTT

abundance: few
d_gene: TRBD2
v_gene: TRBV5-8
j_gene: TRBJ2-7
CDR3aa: CASQPGLAIHEQYF
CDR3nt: TGTGCCAGCCAACCGGGACTAGCGATCCACGAGCAGTACTTC

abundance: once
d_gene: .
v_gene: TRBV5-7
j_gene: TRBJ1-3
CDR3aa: CASSPRRSGNTIYF
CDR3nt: TGTGCCAGCAGCCCTAGACGGTCTGGAAACACCATATATTTT

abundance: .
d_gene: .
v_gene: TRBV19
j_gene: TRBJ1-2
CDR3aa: CASSIGPSYGYTF
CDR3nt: TGTGCCAGTAGTATAGGTCCCAGCTATGGCTACACCTTC

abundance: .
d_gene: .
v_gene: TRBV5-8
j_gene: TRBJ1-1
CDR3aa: CASSLTGGNMNTEAFF
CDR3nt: TGTGCCAGCAGCTTAACAGGTGGCAACATGAACACTGAAGCTTTCTTT

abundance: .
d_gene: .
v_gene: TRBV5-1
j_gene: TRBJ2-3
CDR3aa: CASSLLTGSDTQYF
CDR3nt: TGCGCCAGCAGCTTGCTGACGGGATCCGATACGCAGTATTTT

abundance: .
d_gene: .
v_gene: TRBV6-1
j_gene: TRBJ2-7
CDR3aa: CASSEARQYEQYF
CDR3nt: TGTGCCAGCAGTGAAGCGAGACAGTACGAGCAGTACTTC

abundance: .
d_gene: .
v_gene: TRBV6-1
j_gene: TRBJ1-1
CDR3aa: CASSEERYTEAFF
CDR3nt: TGTGCCAGCAGTGAAGAGAGGTACACTGAAGCTTTCTTT